Following are 14 T cell receptor beta chains from one sample sequenced in a study of blood T cell repertoires in COVID-19. Here immunoSEQ multiplex PCR was the method, and the copy in TCRdb shows in-frame clones only, minus some. The sample lists about 160,000 clones; about 86% were seen once. Sequenced material: peripheral blood. The receptors here all came from a man in his fifties with active or convalescent COVID-19.

This chain connects TRBV25-1 to TRBJ2-3; 11 bases are a match to TRBD2. CDR1 MGHDK and CDR2 SYGVNS come from the germline V gene. This CDR3 is 16 amino acids long. Germline trimming cut 4 bases from V and 3 bases from J; bases unmatched to any gene: 6. The CDR3 sequence: CASSAPGTSGTDTQYF. Written as DNA, the CDR3 is TGTGCCAGCAGTGCCCCCGGGACTAGCGGTACAGATACGCAGTATTTT.

This chain connects TRBV6-5 to TRBJ1-1; 7 bases agree with TRBD1. The V and J ends lost 6 bases and 11 bases, in that order; junction bases with no gene match: 15. The CDR3 sequence is 14 residues long. Germline CDR1 and CDR2: MNHEY and SVGAGI. The CDR3 is CASSYGQVPTGAFF. In nucleotides, the CDR3 is TGTGCCAGCAGCTATGGACAGGTCCCGACGGGGGCTTTCTTT.

This clone was seen a handful of times. This chain connects TRBV7-3 to TRBJ1-2; 8 bases agree with TRBD1. Unmatched junction bases numbered 5, after V lost 9 bases and J lost 2 bases. CDR3 length: 13 amino acids. Germline V gene data show CDR1 as SGHTA and CDR2 as FQGTGA. The chain's CDR3 is CARQRQGNYGYTF. Here the CDR3 DNA reads TGTGCCAGACAACGACAGGGGAACTATGGCTACACCTTC.

The chain combines TRBV5-3 with TRBJ1-1, with D possibly TRBD1 on 6 matching bases. Being an ORF, TRBV5-3 has a function that is uncertain. The CDR3 loop spans 17 amino acids. V gave up 0 bases and J gave up 5 bases, with 20 bases separating them. CDR3 DNA sequence: TGTGCCAGAAGCTTGGGGCAGGGGTTGGTCCGCGGGACTGAAGCTTTCTTT. This gives the protein CARSLGQGLVRGTEAFF.

The gene calls are TRBV11-2 and TRBJ2-7; TRBD2 agrees at 8 bases. The CDR3 runs to 14 residues. J was trimmed by 7 bases and V by 7 bases; bases with no gene match: 12. Germline V gene sequence: CDR1 SGHAT, CDR2 FQNNGV. The CDR3 here is CASTPTSASTEQYF. The CDR3 bases are TGTGCCAGCACCCCGACTAGCGCCTCTACAGAGCAGTACTTC. The variable domain in full, completed from reference TRBV11-2 and TRBJ2-7, reads EAGVAQSPRYKIIEKRQSVAFWCNPISGHATLYWYQQILGQGPKLLIQFQNNGVVDDSQLPKDRFSAERLKGVDSTLKIQPAKLEDSAVYLCASTPTSASTEQYFGPGTRLTVT.

A note on this clone: This sample includes further DNA sequences coding for the same CDR3. This rearrangement joins TRBV18 to TRBJ1-5; tentatively, D is TRBD1 (6 bases). V dropped 6 bases and J dropped 5 bases, with 14 bases sitting between them. The CDR3 sequence is 14 residues long. The V gene's germline CDR1 is KGHSH and CDR2 LQKENI. Written as DNA, the CDR3 is TGTGCCAGCTCCCAACAGGGATCTGATCAGCCCCAGCATTTT. This encodes CASSQQGSDQPQHF.

This sequence joins TRBV3-1 (or the pseudogene TRBV3-2) and TRBJ2-7; TRBD2 is a possible D gene (6 bases). Trimming removed 4 bases from V and 0 bases from J, with 13 bases in between. This CDR3 is 15 amino acids long. Germline CDR1 is LGHDT and CDR2 is YNNKEL (reference sequence). CDR3 sequence: CASSPRGSGSYEQYF. For the CDR3, the DNA is TGTGCCAGCAGCCCCCGGGGTAGCGGCTCCTACGAGCAGTACTTC.

The rearrangement links TRBV19 to TRBJ1-4, with 8 bases that match TRBD1. Germline CDR1 is LNHDA and CDR2 is SQIVND (reference sequence). This CDR3 is 16 amino acids long. V dropped 3 bases and J dropped 5; count of bases not matched to a gene: 8. The CDR3 nucleotides read TGTGCCAGTAGTATGACGGGACAGGCCACCAATGAAAAACTGTTTTTT. It translates to CASSMTGQATNEKLFF.

The CDR3 is CASSSGTGAPLNQPQHF. CDR3 nucleotides: TGTGCCAGCAGCTCAGGGACAGGGGCCCCACTCAATCAGCCCCAGCATTTT. The chain employs TRBV7-9 and TRBJ1-5, with 10 bases that match TRBD1. Germline lookup yields CDR1 SEHNR and CDR2 FQNEAQ (reference sequence). CDR3 length: 17 residues. With V trimmed by 4 bases and J by 3 bases, 9 bases remained unmatched.

The genes are TRBV9 and TRBJ2-1; TRBD2 agrees at 13 bases. The length of the CDR3 is 16 residues. Germline CDR1 and CDR2: SGDLS and YYNGEE. V lost 3 bases and J lost 4; bases outside the gene matches: 4. The CDR3 DNA sequence: TGTGCCAGCAGCGAGGGGACTAGCGGGGATTACAATGAGCAGTTCTTC. Encoded protein: CASSEGTSGDYNEQFF.

The V and J genes are TRBV24-1 and TRBJ2-7; D call uncertain. Trimming stripped 7 bases from V and 3 bases from J, with 15 bases between. This CDR3 contains 14 residues. CDR1 is KGHDR, CDR2 SFDVKD, per germline. The CDR3 nucleotides are TGTGCCACCAGGCCCACGCGTTCGGTCTACGAGCAGTACTTC. Protein sequence: CATRPTRSVYEQYF.

CDR3 residues: CASTNAGTGGYGYTF. CDR3 in DNA: TGCGCCAGCACCAACGCAGGGACAGGGGGCTATGGCTACACCTTC. This chain joins TRBV5-1 and TRBJ1-2; TRBD1 aligns across 11 bases. CDR3 size: 15 residues. The J segment lost 4 bases and the V segment lost 6 bases, leaving 8 bases of the junction unmatched. Germline V gene data show CDR1 as SGHRS and CDR2 as YFSETQ.

This chain uses TRBV6-5 with TRBJ1-5, with D unclear. Germline V lookup: CDR1 MNHEY, CDR2 SVGAGI. CDR3 length: 15 amino acids. V lost 6 bases to trimming and J lost 2 bases, with 14 bases between them. The CDR3 DNA reads TGTGCCAGCAGCCCAACCGGACTGGGCAATCAGCCCCAGCATTTT. It encodes CASSPTGLGNQPQHF.

The chain is built from TRBV5-4 and TRBJ2-3; TRBD2 agrees at 7 bases. V shed 0 bases and J 0 bases; nucleotides not matched to a gene: 4. Per the germline V gene, CDR1 is SGHNT and CDR2 is YYREEE (reference sequence). The CDR3 loop spans 16 amino acids. CDR3 coding DNA: TGTGCCAGCAGCTTGGAGGCGGGAGCTAGCACAGATACGCAGTATTTT. Amino acid sequence: CASSLEAGASTDTQYF.